The 29 T cell receptor beta chains presented below share a single source sample, sequenced in a study of CD8 T cell repertoires and HIV-1 epitope variants. Sequencing used immunoSEQ multiplex PCR; TCRdb keeps in-frame clones, though not all of them. The sample consists of tens of thousands of clones, roughly 81% of them appearing once. Sequencing was performed on uncultured baseline CD8+ T cells from peripheral blood mononuclear cells (PBMCs). These receptors all stem from a male donor with HIV.

The V call is TRBV7-9, the J call TRBJ2-6; D remains unclear. Germline V gene data show CDR1 as SEHNR and CDR2 as FQNEAQ (reference sequence). V was trimmed by 5 bases and J by 4 bases, leaving 15 bases between them. The CDR3 length is 16 residues. The CDR3 nucleotides are TGTGCCAGCAGCGCAGGACCGGGCGAGGGGGCCAACGTCCTGACTTTC. This gives the protein CASSAGPGEGANVLTF.

The chain uses TRBV19 and TRBJ2-1; D might be TRBD1 (6 bases). The CDR3 is 14 residues long. V was shortened by 10 bases and J by 2 bases, with 15 bases between the two germline ends. The germline V gene encodes CDR1 LNHDA and CDR2 SQIVND (reference sequence). The CDR3 region has the DNA TGTGCCACCAAACCGGGACACACCTACAATGAGCAGTTCTTC. It codes for CATKPGHTYNEQFF.

V is TRBV19 and J is TRBJ2-3, with 9 bases identical to TRBD1. Germline V gene sequence: CDR1 LNHDA, CDR2 SQIVND (reference sequence). The CDR3 is 16 residues long. Trimming cost V 5 bases and J 3 bases; bases outside gene matches: 9. The DNA of the CDR3 is TGTGCCAGTAGTCTCCGAACAGGGGGCGCGACAGATACGCAGTATTTT. This codes for CASSLRTGGATDTQYF.

This clone was found a few times. The genes are TRBV27 and TRBJ2-7; the D call may be TRBD1 or TRBD2 (5 bases each). V dropped 2 bases and J dropped 4 bases, with 12 bases sitting between them. The CDR3 is made up of 14 amino acids. Germline V gene lookup returns CDR1 MNHEY and CDR2 SMNVEV (reference sequence). The CDR3 sequence: CASSLLGEGYEQYF. DNA of the CDR3: TGTGCCAGCAGTTTACTGGGGGAAGGGTACGAGCAGTACTTC.

This chain connects TRBV28 to TRBJ1-2; TRBD1 matches 7 bases. CDR3 length: 16 amino acids. Germline CDR1 MDHEN, CDR2 SYDVKM. The junction had 9 bases not matched to a gene; V was cut back by 5 bases and J by 0 bases. This CDR3 reads CASSSGGTAANYGYTF. In DNA, the CDR3 is TGTGCCAGCAGTAGTGGGGGGACAGCTGCTAACTATGGCTACACCTTC.

V gene TRBV6-6 combines with J gene TRBJ1-2; possibly TRBD1 for D (6 bases). Germline V CDR1 and CDR2: MNHNY, SVGAGI (reference sequence). This CDR3 spans 12 amino acids. V was clipped by 8 bases and J by 5 bases, with 12 bases between them. The DNA for the CDR3 is TGTGCCAGCCAATCCCAGGGGTATGGCTACACCTTC. Encoded protein: CASQSQGYGYTF.

V gene TRBV19 combines with J gene TRBJ2-7; no clear D. CDR3 length: 14 residues. Germline V gene sequence: CDR1 LNHDA, CDR2 SQIVND (reference sequence). The ends were cut back, 7 bases at V and 3 bases at J, with 16 bases in the middle. The CDR3 is CASTQRGGDYEQYF. In DNA form, the CDR3 reads TGTGCCAGTACCCAAAGAGGCGGAGACTACGAGCAGTACTTC.

The chain recombines TRBV12-5 with TRBJ1-1; D perhaps matches TRBD1 (5 bases). CDR1 LGHNT and CDR2 FRNRAP come from the germline V gene. Trimming shortened V by 7 bases and J by 4 bases, and 7 bases separated the two germline ends. This CDR3 region has 11 residues. CDR3 loop: CASVQGTEAFF. The CDR3 coding sequence is TGTGCTAGTGTTCAGGGCACTGAAGCTTTCTTT.

The chain is built from TRBV27 and TRBJ2-7; 9 bases are shared with TRBD2. J gave up 5 bases and V 3 bases, and 5 bases lay outside the gene matches. The germline V gene has CDR1 MNHEY and CDR2 SMNVEV (reference sequence). The CDR3 has 14 residues. This CDR3 reads CASSLLAGSDEQYF. CDR3 DNA sequence: TGTGCCAGCAGTTTGCTAGCGGGATCCGACGAGCAGTACTTC.

This chain joins TRBV27 and TRBJ1-6, with a tentative D call TRBD1 (6 bases). Germline CDR1 reads MNHEY; CDR2 reads SMNVEV (reference sequence). V was trimmed by 2 bases and J by 5 bases, leaving 16 bases between them. This CDR3 contains 17 residues. In DNA form, the CDR3 reads TGTGCCAGCAGTTTACCCCCGTGGGGGGCGAATAATTCACCCCTCCACTTT. It yields the protein CASSLPPWGANNSPLHF.

The chain is built from TRBV20-1 and TRBJ2-1; 7 nucleotides agree with TRBD2. V lost 3 bases and J lost 9; bases outside the gene matches: 2. CDR1 DFQATT and CDR2 SNEGSKA come from the germline V gene (reference sequence). The CDR3 is 11 residues long. DNA of the CDR3: TGCAGTGCTAGTTGGGGGGGTGAGCAGTTCTTC. Encoded protein: CSASWGGEQFF.

The chain carries TRBV5-6 and TRBJ2-7; D unresolved. Trimming took 3 bases from V and 2 from J, leaving 9 bases between them. There are 13 residues in the CDR3. CDR1 and CDR2 (germline): SGHDT, YYEEEE. For the CDR3, the DNA is TGTGCCAGCAGCTCGTCAGGTCCCTACGAGCAGTACTTC. The encoded protein is CASSSSGPYEQYF. Looking up the rest from reference TRBV5-6 and TRBJ2-7 gives the full variable domain: DAGVTQSPTHLIKTRGQQVTLRCSPKSGHDTVSWYQQALGQGPQFIFQYYEEEERQRGNFPDRFSGHQFPNYSSELNVNALLLGDSALYLCASSSSGPYEQYFGPGTRLTVT.

For this clone: This sample also contains other DNA sequences that code for the same CDR3. This rearrangement joins TRBV19 to TRBJ2-1; D might be TRBD2 (5 bases). The germline gives CDR1 LNHDA, CDR2 SQIVND (reference sequence). CDR3 length: 15 amino acids. Trimming took off 11 bases at V and 7 bases at J, with 24 bases between the two ends. The DNA of the CDR3 is TGTGCCGCTTCAGTACCGCTAGGACTTCCTAATGAGCAGTTCTTC. Its translation is CAASVPLGLPNEQFF.

The table lists this clone with a few counts. V gene TRBV27 combines with J gene TRBJ2-5; D is unresolved. The V gene's germline CDR1 is MNHEY and CDR2 SMNVEV (reference sequence). Trimming took 5 bases from V and 0 from J, leaving 10 bases between them. The CDR3 contains 14 residues. The CDR3 DNA sequence: TGTGCCAGCAGTCTCGGACGGAACCAAGAGACCCAGTACTTC. Residues: CASSLGRNQETQYF.

This rearrangement joins TRBV30 to TRBJ2-2, with TRBD2 as a possible D gene (5 bases). Between the trimmed V and J ends, which lost 5 bases and 6 bases, there was a span of 13 bases. Germline CDR1 reads GTSNPN; CDR2 reads SVGIG (reference sequence). The CDR3 extends over 13 amino acids. The CDR3 region is CAWGRGCAGELFF. In DNA form, the CDR3 reads TGTGCCTGGGGGAGAGGTTGCGCCGGGGAGCTGTTTTTT. Using reference TRBV30 and TRBJ2-2 for the parts outside the CDR3, the full variable domain is SQTIHQWPATLVQPVGSPLSLECTVEGTSNPNLYWYRQAAGRGLQLLFYSVGIGQISSEVPQNLSASRPQDRQFILSSKKLLLSDSGFYLCAWGRGCAGELFFGEGSRLTVL.

The V gene is TRBV11-3, the J gene TRBJ2-7, with D tentatively TRBD2 (6 bases). Trimming took 1 base from V and 2 from J, leaving 21 bases between them. The CDR3 length is 18 residues. Germline lookup yields CDR1 SGHNT and CDR2 YENEEA. In DNA form, the CDR3 reads TGTGCCAGCAGCTTAGTCGCGGTCGAAAGACTAGGCGCCTACGAGCAGTACTTC. This translates into CASSLVAVERLGAYEQYF.

This chain connects TRBV6-4 to TRBJ2-3, with a tentative D call TRBD1 (6 bases). The V end lost 2 bases, the J end lost 6 bases, and 15 bases lay between the germline ends. Germline CDR1 is MRHNA and CDR2 is SNTAGT. This CDR3 region has 15 residues. The CDR3 DNA reads TGTGCCAGCAGTGACGGAGCGCGTCAGGGGGATACGCAGTATTTT. This gives the protein CASSDGARQGDTQYF.

This clone was picked up a small number of times. This chain joins TRBV6-6 and TRBJ1-6, with 7 bases identical to TRBD1. V was pared by 6 bases and J by 5 bases, with 4 bases of the junction left unmatched. CDR1 and CDR2 (germline): MNHNY, SVGAGI (reference sequence). This CDR3 comprises 14 residues. CDR3 sequence: CASRPGQNNSPLHF. For the CDR3, the DNA is TGTGCCAGCAGACCGGGACAGAATAATTCACCCCTCCACTTT.

This chain connects TRBV29-1 to TRBJ2-5; 8 bases are a match to TRBD2. The CDR3 runs 15 residues. V trimming: 1 base; J trimming: 2 bases; junction bases outside the gene matches: 6. Germline CDR1 SQVTM, CDR2 ANQGSEA. The CDR3 bases are TGCAGCGTTGAAGGTGCGGGGGGTCAACAAGAGACCCAGTACTTC. Encoded protein: CSVEGAGGQQETQYF.

The genes are TRBV19 and TRBJ1-6; tentatively, D is TRBD1 (5 bases). Germline CDR1 is LNHDA and CDR2 is SQIVND (reference sequence). The V gene lost 3 bases and the J gene lost 10 bases, with 13 bases spanning the gap. The CDR3 is 14 residues long. CDR3 in DNA: TGTGCCAGTAGTATGGGGGAGTATCGGTCACCCCTCCACTTT. Protein product: CASSMGEYRSPLHF. The full variable domain, its missing parts supplied by reference TRBV19 and TRBJ1-6, is DGGITQSPKYLFRKEGQNVTLSCEQNLNHDAMYWYRQDPGQGLRLIYYSQIVNDFQKGDIAEGYSVSREKKESFPLTVTSAQKNPTAFYLCASSMGEYRSPLHFGNGTRLTVT.

The V gene is TRBV28, the J gene TRBJ2-3; D possibly corresponds to TRBD1 (6 bases). Trimming took 1 base from V and 1 from J, leaving 12 bases between them. Germline V gene data show CDR1 as MDHEN and CDR2 as SYDVKM. CDR3 length equals 16 residues. The CDR3 DNA reads as TGTGCCAGCAGTTTATTTACCCAGGGGCGCACAGATACGCAGTATTTT. Amino acids: CASSLFTQGRTDTQYF.

The V call is TRBV7-9, the J call TRBJ2-1; possible D gene TRBD2, 6 bases. This CDR3 has 14 amino acids. The germline V gene encodes CDR1 SEHNR and CDR2 FQNEAQ (reference sequence). The V gene lost 1 base and the J gene lost 10 bases, with 14 bases spanning the gap. CDR3 nucleotides: TGTGCCAGCAGCTTAGGCTCGGGGGTTTGGGAGCAGTTCTTC. Amino acids: CASSLGSGVWEQFF.

The chain employs TRBV28 and TRBJ2-7; no firm D call. The V gene's germline CDR1 is MDHEN and CDR2 SYDVKM. The V and J ends lost 8 bases and 4 bases respectively, with 6 bases between them. CDR3 length: 10 residues. The CDR3 is CASRSYEQYF. CDR3 sequence (DNA): TGTGCCAGCCGGAGTTACGAGCAGTACTTC.

CDR3 DNA: TGTGCCAGCAGAGCACCAGGGGGCTCTGGCTACACCTTC. Residues: CASRAPGGSGYTF. The J gene is TRBJ1-2, the V gene TRBV28; 8 bases line up with TRBD1. The CDR3 covers 13 residues. Germline assignment: CDR1 MDHEN and CDR2 SYDVKM. V trimming: 6 bases; J trimming: 7 bases; junction bases outside the gene matches: 7.

DNA for the CDR3: TGTGCCAGCAGCCGAACGGCGGGGGTCAACACAGATACGCAGTATTTT. Protein product: CASSRTAGVNTDTQYF. V and J are TRBV9 and TRBJ2-3, with 7 bases matching TRBD2. This CDR3 comprises 16 residues. The V gene's germline CDR1 is SGDLS and CDR2 YYNGEE. V shed 4 bases, J shed 2 bases, and the junction held 10 bases outside the gene matches.

The CDR3 nucleotides read TGTGCCAGCAGTTATGGAGGTAGCGGGAGAAATGAGCAGTTCTTC. Residues: CASSYGGSGRNEQFF. J is TRBJ2-1 and V is TRBV6-5; 9 bases fit TRBD2. The V gene end was trimmed by 3 bases and the J gene end by 7 bases; junction bases not matched to a gene: 7. There are 15 residues in the CDR3. Germline V gives CDR1 MNHEY, CDR2 SVGAGI.

The V gene is TRBV19, the J gene TRBJ2-7; 9 bases line up with TRBD2. V lost 1 base and J lost 2; bases outside the gene matches: 3. Germline V lookup: CDR1 LNHDA, CDR2 SQIVND (reference sequence). The CDR3 loop spans 15 amino acids. CDR3 sequence (DNA): TGTGCCAGTAGTATAGTGGCTAGCGGGGCCTACGAGCAGTACTTC. Translation gives CASSIVASGAYEQYF.

V and J are TRBV7-3 and TRBJ1-6; D not certain. Per germline, CDR1 SGHTA and CDR2 FQGTGA. V was pared by 3 bases and J by 0 bases, with 6 bases between. This CDR3 is built from 15 residues. As DNA, the CDR3 is TGTGCCAGCAGCTTCGAGAGCTCCTATAATTCACCCCTCCACTTT. Translated: CASSFESSYNSPLHF.

The chain recombines TRBV28 with TRBJ2-5; D may be TRBD1 (5 bases). Germline assignment: CDR1 MDHEN and CDR2 SYDVKM. CDR3 length: 14 amino acids. The V gene lost 5 bases and the J gene lost 5 bases, with 15 bases spanning the gap. The CDR3 DNA follows: TGTGCCAGCAGTCTACAGACAGAAATTGAGACCCAGTACTTC. It translates to CASSLQTEIETQYF.